Each of the 32 T cell receptor beta chains below was sequenced from the same sample in a study of CD8 T cells in ankylosing spondylitis. TCRdb re-called the 5' RACE reads with MiXCR, one entry per CDR3 protein. The sample records 25,000 to 30,000 distinct CDR3 sequences, 6.5% to 9.5% being singletons. Sequenced input: blood. The receptors come from a male donor with ankylosing spondylitis or in good health (not recorded which).

J is TRBJ1-1 and V is TRBV7-9; 8 positions match TRBD1. The V segment lost 5 bases and the J segment 6 bases; nucleotides outside the gene matches: 11. CDR1 and CDR2 from the germline V gene are SEHNR and FQNEAQ (reference sequence). The CDR3 is 15 residues long. Written as DNA, the CDR3 is TGTGCCAGCAGCGTGCTACAGGGGGTCGGATCTGAAGCTTTCTTT. Its protein is CASSVLQGVGSEAFF.

This clonotype was seen repeatedly, ten times or more. This rearrangement joins TRBV28 to TRBJ1-4, with 8 bases fitting TRBD1. V lost 7 bases, J lost 7 bases, and 2 bases stayed unmatched. Germline values: CDR1 MDHEN, CDR2 SYDVKM. The CDR3 has 12 amino acids. Here the CDR3 reads CASTTGAEKLFF. CDR3 DNA sequence: TGTGCCAGCACGACAGGGGCTGAAAAACTGTTTTTT.

This chain joins TRBV12-3 or TRBV12-4 and TRBJ2-1; TRBD2 aligns across 7 bases. There are 14 residues in the CDR3. V shed 3 bases and J 5 bases; nucleotides not matched to a gene: 4. CDR3 nucleotides: TGTGCCAGCAGTTTCGGCGGGGGAAACAATGAGCAGTTCTTC. Its protein product is CASSFGGGNNEQFF.

V is TRBV20-1 and J is TRBJ2-2; D not certain. The CDR3 totals 14 residues. V was clipped by 0 bases and J by 5 bases, with 10 bases between them. CDR1 is DFQATT and CDR2 is SNEGSKA in the germline V gene (reference sequence). CDR3 nucleotides: TGCAGTGCTAGAGATCCCTGGCAGACCGGGGAGCTGTTTTTT. Its protein product is CSARDPWQTGELFF.

This clonotype was observed a few times. The J gene is TRBJ2-1, the V gene TRBV29-1; a possible D gene is TRBD1 (5 bases). Trimming took off 4 bases at V and 3 bases at J, with 10 bases between the two ends. The CDR3 sequence is 13 residues long. Germline CDR1 SQVTM, CDR2 ANQGSEA. For the CDR3, the DNA is TGCAGCGTTGTAGGGGCCGTCTACAATGAGCAGTTCTTC. Residues: CSVVGAVYNEQFF.

The chain employs TRBV18 and TRBJ1-1; D not certain. Deletions cut 3 bases from V and 5 bases from J, with 10 bases between. CDR1 is KGHSH and CDR2 is LQKENI in the germline V gene. CDR3 size: 13 residues. CDR3 coding DNA: TGTGCCAGCTCACCCCAGGCAGGAACTGAAGCTTTCTTT. Translation: CASSPQAGTEAFF.

The V and J genes are TRBV29-1 and TRBJ2-3, with D maybe TRBD2 (6 bases). V was pared by 4 bases and J by 4 bases, with 15 bases between. The germline gives CDR1 SQVTM, CDR2 ANQGSEA. The CDR3 loop spans 14 amino acids. The CDR3 sequence is CSVVEGILSDTQYF. The CDR3 nucleotides read TGCAGCGTTGTGGAGGGGATCCTCTCAGATACGCAGTATTTT.

This clonotype was found a few times. V and J are TRBV7-2 and TRBJ2-5; tentatively, D is TRBD2 (6 bases). CDR1 is SGHTA, CDR2 FQGNSA, per germline. The CDR3 is made up of 16 amino acids. The V end was cut by 2 bases, the J end by 2 bases, with 15 bases between. This chain's CDR3 is CASSLIWGVRQETQYF. CDR3 nucleotides: TGTGCCAGCAGCTTAATCTGGGGGGTCCGGCAAGAGACCCAGTACTTC. The full variable domain, its missing parts supplied by reference TRBV7-2 and TRBJ2-5, is GAGVSQSPSNKVTEKGKDVELRCDPISGHTALYWYRQSLGQGLEFLIYFQGNSAPDKSGLPSDRFSAERTGGSVSTLTIQRTQQEDSAVYLCASSLIWGVRQETQYFGPGTRLLVL.

V usage is TRBV6-6 and J usage is TRBJ2-7; D unresolved. There are 11 residues in the CDR3. Germline assignment: CDR1 MNHNY and CDR2 SVGAGI (reference sequence). Trimming pared 5 bases from V and 7 bases from J, leaving 9 bases between. The CDR3 reads CASSQGPEQYV. In DNA, the CDR3 is TGTGCCAGCAGTCAAGGACCTGAGCAGTACGTC.

This clonotype was counted ten times or more. This chain links TRBV28 with TRBJ2-2; 12 positions agree with TRBD2. Losses at the gene ends were 2 bases for V and 2 bases for J; bases not matched to a gene: 3. CDR3 size: 17 residues. Germline CDR1 and CDR2: MDHEN and SYDVKM. CDR3 bases: TGTGCCAGCAGTTTAGCACTAGCGGGGGGCAACACCGGGGAGCTGTTTTTT. It translates to CASSLALAGGNTGELFF.

In this sample, this clonotype turned up a few times. The chain joins TRBV5-1 to TRBJ2-2, with 8 nucleotides matching TRBD1. Germline V gives CDR1 SGHRS, CDR2 YFSETQ. This CDR3 spans 14 amino acids. Trimming took 6 bases from V and 5 from J; bases not matched to a gene: 6. CDR3 amino acids: CASTMDRDTGELFF. As DNA, the CDR3 is TGCGCCAGCACAATGGACAGGGATACCGGGGAGCTGTTTTTT.

This clonotype showed up just a few times. As DNA, the CDR3 is TGTGCCAGCAGGATACAGGGGTTCGCGGCCTACAATGAGCAGTTCTTC. This gives the protein CASRIQGFAAYNEQFF. The chain combines TRBV27 with TRBJ2-1, with 7 bases aligning to TRBD1. From germline, CDR1 is MNHEY and CDR2 SMNVEV (reference sequence). Trimming cost V 6 bases and J 2 bases; bases outside gene matches: 10. This CDR3 is built from 16 residues.

This chain joins TRBV20-1 and TRBJ2-1, with 8 bases that match TRBD2. Trimming took 1 base from V and 2 from J; bases not matched to a gene: 4. This CDR3 comprises 15 residues. The germline V gene has CDR1 DFQATT and CDR2 SNEGSKA (reference sequence). CDR3 DNA sequence: TGCAGTGCTAGAGCATATAGCGGGACCTACAATGAGCAGTTCTTC. Protein sequence: CSARAYSGTYNEQFF.

This clonotype appeared many times. The chain joins TRBV5-1 to TRBJ2-1, with 7 bases matching TRBD2. The CDR3 runs 16 residues. Trimming took 8 bases from V and 1 from J; bases not matched to a gene: 12. Germline V gene data show CDR1 as SGHRS and CDR2 as YFSETQ. CDR3 loop: CASTKAGSNSYNEQFF. CDR3 bases: TGCGCCAGTACAAAAGCGGGGAGCAATTCCTACAATGAGCAGTTCTTC.

In this sample, this clonotype turned up many times. The CDR3 sequence is CASSVQGRRNIQYF. The DNA of the CDR3 is TGTGCCAGCAGCGTACAGGGACGGCGAAACATTCAGTACTTC. The chain recombines TRBV28 with TRBJ2-4, with a tentative D call TRBD1 (6 bases). Per germline, CDR1 MDHEN and CDR2 SYDVKM. This CDR3 contains 14 residues. V gave up 6 bases and J gave up 6 bases, with 15 bases separating them.

This clonotype was seen many times. The chain joins TRBV29-1 to TRBJ1-1; 8 nucleotides match TRBD1. The CDR3 consists of 14 residues. Trimming cost V 6 bases and J 5 bases; bases outside gene matches: 11. Germline CDR1 reads SQVTM; CDR2 reads ANQGSEA. The CDR3 sequence: CSVTRGLVVTEAFF. CDR3 DNA sequence: TGCAGCGTGACCAGGGGGCTGGTGGTAACTGAAGCTTTCTTT.

This clonotype was detected a few times. The DNA of the CDR3 is TGCAGTGCTAGAGTAAACAGGGAAGGAGCAGCTTTCTTT. Its protein product is CSARVNREGAAFF. This rearrangement joins TRBV20-1 to TRBJ1-1, with D perhaps TRBD1 (6 bases). Trimming left V 1 base short and J 10 bases short, with 16 bases between. Germline V gene sequence: CDR1 DFQATT, CDR2 SNEGSKA (reference sequence). The CDR3 is 13 residues long.

This clonotype was counted only a few times. The rearrangement uses TRBV24-1 and TRBJ2-3; 9 nucleotides align to TRBD1. The CDR3 is made up of 16 amino acids. Germline trimming cut 1 base from V and 4 bases from J; bases unmatched to any gene: 5. The germline V gene has CDR1 KGHDR and CDR2 SFDVKD. The chain's CDR3 is CATSDLQGADPDTQYF. The CDR3 bases are TGTGCCACCAGTGATTTACAGGGGGCGGACCCAGATACGCAGTATTTT.

This clonotype appeared many times. V usage is TRBV5-1 and J usage is TRBJ1-1, with 7 bases lining up with TRBD1. Germline V gene lookup returns CDR1 SGHRS and CDR2 YFSETQ. With V trimmed by 5 bases and J by 1 base, 5 bases remained unmatched. This CDR3 is 14 amino acids long. The CDR3 loop is CASRQTGENTEAFF. In DNA, the CDR3 is TGCGCCAGCAGACAAACAGGGGAGAACACTGAAGCTTTCTTT.

This sequence joins TRBV6-2 or TRBV6-3 and TRBJ1-1; a weak D match, TRBD1 (5 bases). V lost 6 bases and J 3 bases, leaving 17 bases between the germline ends. Germline assignment: CDR1 MNHEY and CDR2 SVGEGT. The CDR3 totals 15 residues. DNA for the CDR3: TGTGCCAGCAGCTCCAGAGGGACCGCGCACACTGAAGCTTTCTTT. Protein product: CASSSRGTAHTEAFF.

Only a few counts were recorded for this clonotype. This rearrangement joins TRBV5-6 to TRBJ2-2, with D maybe TRBD1 (5 bases). V was clipped by 3 bases and J by 4 bases, with 13 bases between them. This CDR3 is 15 amino acids long. Germline CDR1 SGHDT, CDR2 YYEEEE. The CDR3 sequence: CASSSAGHLTGELFF. The CDR3 nucleotides read TGTGCCAGCAGCTCCGCTGGACACCTCACCGGGGAGCTGTTTTTT.

This clonotype was picked up a small number of times. This chain links TRBV7-6 with TRBJ2-3, with D possibly TRBD2 on 6 matching bases. This CDR3 is built from 15 residues. Per the germline V gene, CDR1 is SGHVS and CDR2 is FNYEAQ. Trimming took off 3 bases at V and 4 bases at J, with 14 bases between the two ends. This CDR3 is CASSFGTGVADTQYF. CDR3 sequence (DNA): TGTGCCAGCAGCTTCGGTACGGGAGTTGCAGATACGCAGTATTTT.

This clonotype showed up just a few times. This chain uses TRBV20-1 with TRBJ2-3; 8 positions agree with TRBD1. Germline assignment: CDR1 DFQATT and CDR2 SNEGSKA (reference sequence). V lost 2 bases to trimming and J lost 3 bases; unmatched junction nucleotides: 4. The CDR3 consists of 14 residues. CDR3 nucleotide sequence: TGCAGTGCTAGAAGACAGGGGAGGACAGATACGCAGTATTTT. Protein sequence: CSARRQGRTDTQYF.

This chain uses TRBV28 with TRBJ1-6; unclear D gene. V shed 4 bases and J shed 5 bases, with 12 bases lying between them. Germline assignment: CDR1 MDHEN and CDR2 SYDVKM. This CDR3 is 15 amino acids long. Written as DNA, the CDR3 is TGTGCCAGCAGTTGGGCTGGACGGGATAATTCACCCCTCCACTTT. Its protein is CASSWAGRDNSPLHF.

This clonotype was observed a few times. The chain carries TRBV28 and TRBJ1-3; unclear D gene. Germline assignment: CDR1 MDHEN and CDR2 SYDVKM. The CDR3 length is 16 residues. Trimming removed 1 base at V and 2 bases at J, with 12 bases between. The CDR3 nucleotides read TGTGCCAGCAGTTTATATGGCAGCTCTACTGGAAACACCATATATTTT. Translated: CASSLYGSSTGNTIYF.

The chain links TRBV20-1 to TRBJ2-3, with 13 nucleotides matching TRBD2. Germline V gene lookup returns CDR1 DFQATT and CDR2 SNEGSKA (reference sequence). The CDR3 loop spans 15 amino acids. V lost 6 bases, J lost 5 bases, and 8 bases stayed unmatched. This CDR3 reads CSAVGLAGVRDTQYF. DNA for the CDR3: TGCAGTGCCGTAGGACTAGCGGGAGTCCGAGATACGCAGTATTTT.

The J gene is TRBJ1-1, the V gene TRBV23-1; 10 nucleotides agree with TRBD1. TRBV23-1 is an ORF; its function is uncertain. After removal of 8 bases from V and 3 bases from J, the junction contained 3 bases not matched to a gene. This CDR3 region has 13 residues. Written as DNA, the CDR3 is TGCGCCAGCCGACAGGGGGCGCACACTGAAGCTTTCTTT. It encodes CASRQGAHTEAFF.

The CDR3 sequence: CASSYSGGRTDTQYF. DNA of the CDR3: TGTGCCAGCAGCTATAGCGGGGGGCGCACAGATACGCAGTATTTT. This chain connects TRBV7-2 to TRBJ2-3, with 10 bases lining up with TRBD2. The CDR3 totals 15 residues. V was pared by 4 bases and J by 1 base, with 2 bases of the junction left unmatched. Germline-derived CDR1 and CDR2 are SGHTA and FQGNSA.

The sample holds a few counts of this clonotype. The CDR3: CASSLEGVGTEAFF. The CDR3 DNA follows: TGTGCCAGCAGCTTAGAAGGGGTGGGCACTGAAGCTTTCTTT. This sequence joins TRBV7-9 and TRBJ1-1; tentative D call: TRBD1 (5 bases). The CDR3 is 14 residues long. Trimming took off 1 base at V and 4 bases at J, with 10 bases between the two ends. Germline CDR1 reads SEHNR; CDR2 reads FQNEAQ (reference sequence).

This chain links TRBV4-2 with TRBJ2-3; 8 nucleotides line up with TRBD1. There are 18 residues in the CDR3. Trimming took 0 bases from V and 1 from J; bases not matched to a gene: 9. In germline, CDR1 is LGHNA, CDR2 YNFKEQ. The CDR3 is CASSQELPGGEGTDTQYF. The CDR3 DNA is TGTGCCAGCAGCCAAGAGCTACCAGGGGGCGAAGGCACAGATACGCAGTATTTT.

Only a few counts were recorded for this clonotype. This rearrangement joins TRBV12-3 or TRBV12-4 to TRBJ1-1; D possibly corresponds to TRBD1 (6 bases). This CDR3 comprises 14 residues. Trimming removed 3 bases from V and 0 bases from J, with 8 bases in between. Here the CDR3 DNA reads TGTGCCAGCAGTTTGAGGGGGATGAACACTGAAGCTTTCTTT. This encodes CASSLRGMNTEAFF.

Many counts were recorded for this clonotype. This chain connects TRBV15 to TRBJ2-7; no clear D gene. Germline V gene data show CDR1 as LNHNV and CDR2 as YYDKDF (reference sequence). Deletions cut 0 bases from V and 0 bases from J, with 9 bases between. CDR3 length equals 15 residues. The DNA of the CDR3 is TGTGCCACCAGCAGAGATGTTAGGGCCTCCTACGAGCAGTACTTC. Translation gives CATSRDVRASYEQYF.